These 4 T cell receptor beta chains share one sample of origin, sequenced in a study of blood T cell repertoires in COVID-19. Data came from immunoSEQ multiplex PCR; TCRdb stores just in-frame clones and leaves some out. The sample has tens of thousands of clones, about 90% seen once. The specimen sequenced was peripheral blood. These receptors were collected from a man in his 60s with acute or convalescent COVID-19.

The genes are TRBV9 and TRBJ2-2; tentatively, D is TRBD1 (5 bases). Germline V gene data show CDR1 as SGDLS and CDR2 as YYNGEE. The ends were cut back, 2 bases at V and 4 bases at J, with 6 bases in the middle. The CDR3 covers 13 residues. Written as DNA, the CDR3 is TGTGCCAGCAGCGTCACAGGCACCGGGGAGCTGTTTTTT. Its translation is CASSVTGTGELFF. Complete variable domain (other parts from reference TRBV9 and TRBJ2-2): DSGVTQTPKHLITATGQRVTLRCSPRSGDLSVYWYQQSLDQGLQFLIQYYNGEERAKGNILERFSAQQFPDLHSELNLSSLELGDSALYFCASSVTGTGELFFGEGSRLTVL.

The V gene is TRBV27, the J gene TRBJ2-7, with a tentative D call TRBD2 (5 bases). Between the trimmed V and J ends, which lost 8 bases and 3 bases, there was a span of 8 bases. The length of the CDR3 is 11 residues. Per germline, CDR1 MNHEY and CDR2 SMNVEV (reference sequence). The CDR3 reads CASVRGYEQYF. CDR3 in DNA: TGTGCCAGCGTCCGGGGCTACGAGCAGTACTTC.

This chain joins TRBV28 and TRBJ2-3; 11 nucleotides match TRBD2. J gave up 3 bases and V 6 bases, and 5 bases lay outside the gene matches. Germline assignment: CDR1 MDHEN and CDR2 SYDVKM. The CDR3 spans 15 residues. The CDR3, as DNA: TGTGCCAGCAGAGAAACTAGCGGGAGAACAGATACGCAGTATTTT. Amino acids: CASRETSGRTDTQYF.

The V call is TRBV24-1, the J call TRBJ2-2; D remains unclear. In germline, CDR1 is KGHDR, CDR2 SFDVKD. There are 17 residues in the CDR3. The V end was cut by 3 bases, the J end by 3 bases, with 16 bases between. The CDR3 loop reads CATSDPQGGSYTGELFF. The CDR3 nucleotides are TGTGCCACCAGTGATCCTCAAGGCGGCAGCTACACCGGGGAGCTGTTTTTT.